This T cell receptor (beta chain) was found in a study of blood T cell repertoires in COVID-19. Study details: Some COVID-19 samples were acute and others convalescent; all came from the United States, Italy and Spain. Sources were T cells, B-cell-depleted T cells, or PBMCs; the material itself was cDNA or gDNA.

Some clones are missing from TCRdb's copy, which holds only in-frame ones; the method was immunoSEQ multiplex PCR. The data hold 60,000 to 65,000 clones, with roughly 80% observed a single time. The CDR3 contains 14 residues. From germline, CDR1 is MNHEY and CDR2 SVGAGI. The ends were cut back, 0 bases at V and 5 bases at J, with 11 bases in the middle. This TCR came from a man in his sixties with acute or convalescent COVID-19. Sample: peripheral blood. J is TRBJ2-7 and V is TRBV6-5; D perhaps matches TRBD2 (5 bases). CDR3 nucleotide sequence: TGTGCCAGCAGTTACTCGAATAAAGCGGACGAGCAGTACTTC. It encodes CASSYSNKADEQYF.